Sequencing of this T cell receptor (beta chain) was carried out in a study of Graves' ophthalmopathy and Graves' hyperthyroidism. Per the germline V gene, CDR1 is LGHDT and CDR2 is YNNKEL (reference sequence). Trimming took off 0 bases at V and 6 bases at J, with 11 bases between the two ends. This CDR3 has 14 residues. Amplification of the TCR beta CDR3 regions used RNA transcripts (as template). Scientists carried out first-round RT-PCR using HTBI primers and then a second-round multiplex PCR. One entry per CDR3 protein, called by TCRdb with MiXCR from the multiplex PCR reads. The profile shows about 420,000 distinct CDR3 sequences, about 21% of them singletons. None of the included patients had other autoimmune diseases, uncontrolled infections, pregnancy or lactation, as these led to exclusion. PBMCs stemmed from under 11 ml of fresh peripheral blood.

Sequenced material: peripheral blood. This TCR came from a woman aged 18-35 years with stable Graves' hyperthyroidism. The V gene is TRBV3-1, the J gene TRBJ1-1; weak D call: TRBD1 (6 bases). The CDR3 nucleotides are TGTGCCAGCAGCCAAGACTCCGGGGGCCCTGAAGCTTTCTTT. It yields the protein CASSQDSGGPEAFF.